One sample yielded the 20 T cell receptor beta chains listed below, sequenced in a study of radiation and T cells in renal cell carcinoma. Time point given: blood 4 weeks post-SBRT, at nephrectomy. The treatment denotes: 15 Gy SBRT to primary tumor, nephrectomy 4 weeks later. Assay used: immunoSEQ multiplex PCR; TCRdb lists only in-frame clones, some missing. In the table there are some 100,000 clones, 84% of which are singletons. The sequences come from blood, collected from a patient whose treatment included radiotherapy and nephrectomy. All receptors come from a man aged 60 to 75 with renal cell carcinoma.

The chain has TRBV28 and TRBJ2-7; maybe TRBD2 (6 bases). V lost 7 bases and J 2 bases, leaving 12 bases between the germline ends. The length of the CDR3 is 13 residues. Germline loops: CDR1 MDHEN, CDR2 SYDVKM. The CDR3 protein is CASTTGGTYEQYF. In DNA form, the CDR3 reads TGTGCCAGCACCACCGGCGGGACCTACGAGCAGTACTTC.

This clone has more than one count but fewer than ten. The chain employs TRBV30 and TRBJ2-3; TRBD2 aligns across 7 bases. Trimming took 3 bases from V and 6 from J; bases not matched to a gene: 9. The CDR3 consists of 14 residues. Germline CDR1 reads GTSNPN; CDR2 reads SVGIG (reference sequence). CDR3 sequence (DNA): TGTGCCTGGAGGGCGGCGGGAGCTTTGGATACGCAGTATTTT. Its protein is CAWRAAGALDTQYF.

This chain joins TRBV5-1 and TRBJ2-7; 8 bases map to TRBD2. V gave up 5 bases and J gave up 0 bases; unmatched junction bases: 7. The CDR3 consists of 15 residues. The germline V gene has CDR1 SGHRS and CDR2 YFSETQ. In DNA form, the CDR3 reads TGCGCCAGCAGGCAGACGGGGGGGAGCTCCTACGAGCAGTACTTC. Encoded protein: CASRQTGGSSYEQYF.

The CDR3 loop reads CASSLETGRDYEQFF. Written as DNA, the CDR3 is TGTGCCAGCAGCTTAGAAACGGGCCGGGACTATGAGCAGTTCTTC. V usage is TRBV7-2 and J usage is TRBJ2-1, with TRBD2 as a possible D gene (6 bases). CDR3 length: 15 amino acids. V lost 1 base and J 8 bases, leaving 15 bases between the germline ends. Germline V gene data show CDR1 as SGHTA and CDR2 as FQGNSA.

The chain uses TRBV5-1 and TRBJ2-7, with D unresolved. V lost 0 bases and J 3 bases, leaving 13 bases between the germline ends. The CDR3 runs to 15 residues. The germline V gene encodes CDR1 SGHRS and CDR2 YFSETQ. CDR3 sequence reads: CASSLVPESVYEQYF. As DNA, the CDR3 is TGCGCCAGCAGCTTGGTTCCAGAGAGCGTCTACGAGCAGTACTTC.

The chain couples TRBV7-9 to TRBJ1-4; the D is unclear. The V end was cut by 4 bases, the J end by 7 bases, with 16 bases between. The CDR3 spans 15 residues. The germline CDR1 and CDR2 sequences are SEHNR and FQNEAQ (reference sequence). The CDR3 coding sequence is TGTGCCAGCAGCTCCCCCCAGGCTCCTACTGAAAAACTGTTTTTT. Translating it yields CASSSPQAPTEKLFF.

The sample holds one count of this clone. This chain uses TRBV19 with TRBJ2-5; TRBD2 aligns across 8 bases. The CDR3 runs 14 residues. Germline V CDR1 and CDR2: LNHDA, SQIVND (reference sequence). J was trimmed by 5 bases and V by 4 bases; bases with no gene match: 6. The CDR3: CASSSGGPKETQYF. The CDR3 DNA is TGTGCCAGTAGTAGCGGGGGGCCCAAGGAGACCCAGTACTTC.

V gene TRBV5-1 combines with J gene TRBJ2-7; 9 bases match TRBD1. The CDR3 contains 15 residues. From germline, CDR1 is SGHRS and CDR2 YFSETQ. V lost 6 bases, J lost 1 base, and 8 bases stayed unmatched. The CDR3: CASTTGTGISYEQYF. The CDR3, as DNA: TGCGCCAGCACCACCGGGACAGGGATATCCTACGAGCAGTACTTC.

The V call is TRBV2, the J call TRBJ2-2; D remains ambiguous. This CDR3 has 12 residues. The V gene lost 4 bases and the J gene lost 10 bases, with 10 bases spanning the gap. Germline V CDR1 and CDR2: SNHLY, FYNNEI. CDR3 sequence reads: CASSVARLELFF. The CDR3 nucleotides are TGTGCCAGCAGTGTAGCCCGTTTGGAGCTGTTTTTT.

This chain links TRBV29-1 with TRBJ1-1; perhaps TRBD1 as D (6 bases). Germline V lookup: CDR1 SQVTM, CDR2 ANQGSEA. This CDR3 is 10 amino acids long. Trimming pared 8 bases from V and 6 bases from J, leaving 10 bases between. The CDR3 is CSIWGPEAFF. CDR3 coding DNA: TGCAGCATTTGGGGGCCTGAAGCTTTCTTT.

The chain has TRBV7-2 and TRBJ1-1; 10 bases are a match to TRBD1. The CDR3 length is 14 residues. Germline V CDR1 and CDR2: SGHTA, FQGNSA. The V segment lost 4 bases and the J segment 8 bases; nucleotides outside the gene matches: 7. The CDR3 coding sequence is TGTGCCAGCAGCTCGCAGGACAGGGGGTGGGAAGCTTTCTTT. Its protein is CASSSQDRGWEAFF.

Here the CDR3 reads CASSLGGSNRAYEQYF. The CDR3 nucleotides read TGTGCCAGCAGCTTAGGCGGTAGTAACAGGGCCTACGAGCAGTACTTC. The chain carries TRBV7-8 and TRBJ2-7; perhaps TRBD1 as D (6 bases). The germline CDR1 and CDR2 sequences are SGHVS and FQNEAQ. With 1 base removed from V and 2 bases from J, the gap between germline ends came to 15 bases. This CDR3 spans 16 amino acids.

CDR3 DNA: TGTGCCAGCAGCGTATTTGGCGGGAAATACAATGAGCAGTTCTTC. It codes for CASSVFGGKYNEQFF. The gene calls are TRBV25-1 and TRBJ2-1, with a weak D call TRBD2 (6 bases). This CDR3 has 15 residues. Germline V gene sequence: CDR1 MGHDK, CDR2 SYGVNS. V was shortened by 6 bases and J by 4 bases, with 16 bases between the two germline ends.

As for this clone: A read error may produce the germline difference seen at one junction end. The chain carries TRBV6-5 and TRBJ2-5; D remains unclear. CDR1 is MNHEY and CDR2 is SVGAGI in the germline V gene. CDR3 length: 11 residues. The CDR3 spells CASSSPFFTNF. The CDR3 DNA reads TGTGCCAGCAGTTCCCCATTTTTTACGAACTTC.

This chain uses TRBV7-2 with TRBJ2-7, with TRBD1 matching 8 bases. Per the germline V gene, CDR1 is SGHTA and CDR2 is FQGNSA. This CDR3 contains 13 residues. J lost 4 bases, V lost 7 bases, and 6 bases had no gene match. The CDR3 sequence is CASNRQGMYEQYF. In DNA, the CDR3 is TGTGCCAGCAACCGACAGGGGATGTACGAGCAGTACTTC.

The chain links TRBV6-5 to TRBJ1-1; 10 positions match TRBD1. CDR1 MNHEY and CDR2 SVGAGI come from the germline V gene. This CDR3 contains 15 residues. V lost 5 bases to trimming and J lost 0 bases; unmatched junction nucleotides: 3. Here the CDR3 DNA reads TGTGCCAGCAGTGCGACAGGGGGCCTGAACACTGAAGCTTTCTTT. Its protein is CASSATGGLNTEAFF.

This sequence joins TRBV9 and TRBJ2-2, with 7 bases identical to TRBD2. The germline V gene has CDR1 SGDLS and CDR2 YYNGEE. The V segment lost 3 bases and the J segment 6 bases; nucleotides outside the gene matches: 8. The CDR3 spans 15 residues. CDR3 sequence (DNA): TGTGCCAGCAGCGCCTCTCACGGGGGGTCCGGGGAGCTGTTTTTT. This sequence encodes CASSASHGGSGELFF.

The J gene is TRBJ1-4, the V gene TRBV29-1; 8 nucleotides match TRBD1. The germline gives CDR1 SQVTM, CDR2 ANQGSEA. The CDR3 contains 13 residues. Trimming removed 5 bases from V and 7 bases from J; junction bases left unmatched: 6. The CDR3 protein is CSVQGAVGEKLFF. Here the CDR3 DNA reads TGCAGCGTTCAGGGGGCTGTAGGTGAAAAACTGTTTTTT.

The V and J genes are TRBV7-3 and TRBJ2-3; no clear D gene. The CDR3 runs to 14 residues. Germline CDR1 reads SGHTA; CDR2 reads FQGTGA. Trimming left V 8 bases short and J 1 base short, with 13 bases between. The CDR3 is CASSQARGTDTQYF. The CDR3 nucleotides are TGTGCCAGCTCCCAGGCGCGCGGCACAGATACGCAGTATTTT. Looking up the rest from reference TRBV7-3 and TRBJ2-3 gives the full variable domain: GAGVSQTPSNKVTEKGKYVELRCDPISGHTALYWYRQSLGQGPEFLIYFQGTGAADDSGLPNDRFFAVRPEGSVSTLKIQRTERGDSAVYLCASSQARGTDTQYFGPGTRLTVL.

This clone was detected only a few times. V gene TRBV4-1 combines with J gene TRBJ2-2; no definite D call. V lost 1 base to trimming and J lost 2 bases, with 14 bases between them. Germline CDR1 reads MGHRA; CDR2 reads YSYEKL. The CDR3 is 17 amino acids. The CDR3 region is CASSQGQQTGNTGELFF. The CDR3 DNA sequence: TGCGCCAGCAGCCAAGGGCAGCAGACCGGAAACACCGGGGAGCTGTTTTTT.